A single sample is the source of the 32 T cell receptor beta chains below, sequenced in a study of Ad26.COV2.S vaccination and SARS-CoV-2 variants. Treatment defined: some 20 received Ad26.COV2.S at low or high dose, single or two shots; several received placebo; per-sample allocation not given. Sample collection was performed on day 63 after the first vaccine or placebo injection. Data came from immunoSEQ multiplex PCR; TCRdb stores just in-frame clones and leaves some out. The sample has some 370,000 clones, 80% to 90% seen once. The sample here was peripheral blood, taken in a trial of Ad26.COV2.S vaccine versus placebo. The receptors originated from a person aged 18 to 59 who received the Ad26.COV2.S COVID-19 vaccine or a placebo.

The rearrangement links TRBV9 to TRBJ2-1; TRBD2 matches at 14 bases. Germline V gene sequence: CDR1 SGDLS, CDR2 YYNGEE. The CDR3 contains 15 residues. Losses at the gene ends were 2 bases for V and 5 bases for J; bases not matched to a gene: 0. CDR3 coding DNA: TGTGCCAGCAGCGTGACTAGCGGGGGGGACAATGAGCAGTTCTTC. This translates into CASSVTSGGDNEQFF. Supplemented by reference TRBV9 and TRBJ2-1, the full variable domain reads DSGVTQTPKHLITATGQRVTLRCSPRSGDLSVYWYQQSLDQGLQFLIQYYNGEERAKGNILERFSAQQFPDLHSELNLSSLELGDSALYFCASSVTSGGDNEQFFGPGTRLTVL.

This clone has just a few counts. V and J are TRBV4-3 and TRBJ2-7; D may match TRBD1 or TRBD2 (5 bases each). Germline CDR1 is LGHNA and CDR2 is YSLEER. The CDR3 consists of 15 residues. The V and J ends lost 1 base and 4 bases respectively, with 14 bases between them. CDR3 sequence reads: CASSQGRGTLYEQYF. For the CDR3, the DNA is TGCGCCAGCAGCCAAGGGCGTGGGACGCTTTACGAGCAGTACTTC.

The CDR3 coding sequence is TGCGCCAGCAGCTTTTCCGGACAGAACACTGAAGCTTTCTTT. Its translation is CASSFSGQNTEAFF. V gene TRBV5-1 combines with J gene TRBJ1-1, with D tentatively TRBD1 (5 bases). Between the trimmed V and J ends, which lost 2 bases and 1 base, there was a span of 9 bases. This CDR3 contains 14 residues. The germline V gene encodes CDR1 SGHRS and CDR2 YFSETQ.

This chain connects TRBV14 to TRBJ2-3; unclear D gene. CDR3 length: 15 amino acids. Germline loops: CDR1 SGHDN, CDR2 FVKESK. V was pared by 4 bases and J by 0 bases, with 11 bases between. This CDR3 is CASSPLGTSTDTQYF. The CDR3 DNA is TGTGCCAGCAGCCCTCTCGGAACTAGCACAGATACGCAGTATTTT.

There are a few counts of this clone. The V gene is TRBV5-1, the J gene TRBJ2-2, with D maybe TRBD2 (6 bases). Germline values: CDR1 SGHRS, CDR2 YFSETQ. Trimming shortened V by 7 bases and J by 6 bases, and 13 bases separated the two germline ends. The CDR3 length is 13 residues. CDR3 coding DNA: TGCGCCAGCGGGACTGCCTTCCCCGGGGAGCTGTTTTTT. Protein sequence: CASGTAFPGELFF.

This sequence joins TRBV7-8 and TRBJ1-2; D is unresolved. With 5 bases removed from V and 7 bases from J, the gap between germline ends came to 11 bases. The CDR3 loop spans 12 amino acids. The V gene's germline CDR1 is SGHVS and CDR2 FQNEAQ. CDR3 DNA: TGTGCCAGCAGCCCCCCCGGTCCTGGCTACACCTTC. Translation gives CASSPPGPGYTF. Variable domain in full (rest from reference TRBV7-8 and TRBJ1-2): GAGVSQSPRYKVAKRGQDVALRCDPISGHVSLFWYQQALGQGPEFLTYFQNEAQLDKSGLPSDRFFAERPEGSVSTLKIQRTQQEDSAVYLCASSPPGPGYTFGSGTRLTVV.

This chain links TRBV2 with TRBJ2-5, with D unclear. Germline-derived CDR1 and CDR2 are SNHLY and FYNNEI. The CDR3 is 13 amino acids. V lost 7 bases, J lost 5 bases, and 14 bases lay in between. The chain's CDR3 is CASIENAPETQYF. CDR3 DNA: TGTGCCAGCATCGAAAACGCCCCGGAGACCCAGTACTTC.

V gene TRBV27 combines with J gene TRBJ1-1, with D unclear. V lost 8 bases, J lost 7 bases, and 14 bases lay in between. From germline, CDR1 is MNHEY and CDR2 SMNVEV (reference sequence). The CDR3 length is 12 residues. The CDR3 is CASQGHPFEAFF. CDR3 sequence (DNA): TGTGCCAGCCAAGGGCATCCTTTTGAAGCTTTCTTT.

The chain joins TRBV9 to TRBJ2-2; D unresolved. CDR3 size: 13 residues. The germline V gene has CDR1 SGDLS and CDR2 YYNGEE. Trimming took off 2 bases at V and 5 bases at J, with 7 bases between the two ends. This CDR3 is CASSVYSTGELFF. In DNA form, the CDR3 reads TGTGCCAGCAGCGTGTACTCGACCGGGGAGCTGTTTTTT.

CDR3 bases: TGTGCCAGCAGCCTAACCGGGAGGACCTACGAGCAGTACTTC. Its translation: CASSLTGRTYEQYF. The V call is TRBV6-5, the J call TRBJ2-7; 7 nucleotides agree with TRBD2. The germline gives CDR1 MNHEY, CDR2 SVGAGI. There are 14 residues in the CDR3. The junction had 7 bases not matched to a gene; V was cut back by 6 bases and J by 2 bases.

The gene calls are TRBV24-1 and TRBJ2-1; maybe TRBD2 (6 bases). Trimming removed 9 bases from V and 6 bases from J, with 8 bases in between. CDR1 and CDR2 from the germline V gene are KGHDR and SFDVKD. CDR3 length equals 11 residues. CDR3 DNA: TGTGCCACCGGGACTCCCAATGAGCAGTTCTTC. Amino acid sequence: CATGTPNEQFF.

V usage is TRBV2 and J usage is TRBJ2-1, with a weak D call TRBD1 (6 bases). The CDR3 sequence is 15 residues long. V lost 6 bases to trimming and J lost 6 bases, with 18 bases between them. The V gene's germline CDR1 is SNHLY and CDR2 FYNNEI. The CDR3 region has the DNA TGTGCCAGCAGCGGAATCAGGGGTTTAGGCAATGAGCAGTTCTTC. Its protein product is CASSGIRGLGNEQFF.

The chain uses TRBV28 and TRBJ2-7, with a tentative D call TRBD1 (5 bases). The V gene lost 5 bases and the J gene lost 5 bases, with 16 bases spanning the gap. The CDR3 sequence is 14 residues long. The germline V gene encodes CDR1 MDHEN and CDR2 SYDVKM. This CDR3 is CASSNGHSPHEQYF. The CDR3 region has the DNA TGTGCCAGCAGTAACGGACACTCCCCCCACGAGCAGTACTTC.

The table lists this clone with a few counts. V is TRBV5-1 and J is TRBJ1-6; a weak D match, TRBD1 (5 bases). The CDR3 runs 16 residues. The V end lost 0 bases, the J end lost 0 bases, and 7 bases lay between the germline ends. Germline V gives CDR1 SGHRS, CDR2 YFSETQ. In nucleotides, the CDR3 is TGCGCCAGCAGCTTGGCGGGGACCTCCTATAATTCACCCCTCCACTTT. Amino acid sequence: CASSLAGTSYNSPLHF. Complete variable domain (other parts from reference TRBV5-1 and TRBJ1-6): KAGVTQTPRYLIKTRGQQVTLSCSPISGHRSVSWYQQTPGQGLQFLFEYFSETQRNKGNFPGRFSGRQFSNSRSEMNVSTLELGDSALYLCASSLAGTSYNSPLHFGNGTRLTVT.

The rearrangement links TRBV7-2 to TRBJ2-1, with D uncertain. The CDR3 sequence is 14 residues long. Trimming stripped 1 base from V and 9 bases from J, with 13 bases between. The germline CDR1 and CDR2 sequences are SGHTA and FQGNSA. CDR3 residues: CASSLEVTTGEQFF. Here the CDR3 DNA reads TGTGCCAGCAGCTTAGAAGTCACCACGGGTGAGCAGTTCTTC.

The chain is built from TRBV29-1 and TRBJ2-3; perhaps D is TRBD1 or TRBD2 (5 bases each). Trimming took off 3 bases at V and 3 bases at J, with 10 bases between the two ends. Germline CDR1 reads SQVTM; CDR2 reads ANQGSEA. This CDR3 is 13 amino acids long. CDR3 nucleotides: TGCAGCGTTGATGGGGACCAGACAGATACGCAGTATTTT. It yields the protein CSVDGDQTDTQYF.

A single count supports this clone. This chain uses TRBV5-1 with TRBJ2-1; 9 nucleotides line up with TRBD1. The CDR3 spans 13 residues. Germline values: CDR1 SGHRS, CDR2 YFSETQ. J was trimmed by 5 bases and V by 5 bases; bases with no gene match: 2. The CDR3 here is CASSRTGDNEQFF. Written as DNA, the CDR3 is TGCGCCAGCAGTCGGACAGGGGACAATGAGCAGTTCTTC.

CDR3 in DNA: TGTGCCAGCAGCTCAATCTCGGGAATTGCCTACGAGCAGTACTTC. As protein: CASSSISGIAYEQYF. The J gene is TRBJ2-7, the V gene TRBV7-6, with D tentatively TRBD2 (5 bases). V lost 4 bases and J lost 2, with 15 bases in between. The CDR3 is 15 residues long. In germline, CDR1 is SGHVS, CDR2 FNYEAQ.

The CDR3 sequence is CASSAAGLAGGWPGELFF. DNA for the CDR3: TGTGCCAGCAGCGCCGCGGGACTAGCGGGGGGATGGCCCGGGGAGCTGTTTTTT. The V call is TRBV9, the J call TRBJ2-2, with 15 positions matching TRBD2. CDR3 length equals 18 residues. The germline V gene has CDR1 SGDLS and CDR2 YYNGEE. With V trimmed by 3 bases and J by 6 bases, 9 bases remained unmatched.

V is TRBV2 and J is TRBJ2-5, with D perhaps matching TRBD1 or TRBD2 (6 bases each). CDR1 is SNHLY, CDR2 FYNNEI, per germline. CDR3 length: 14 amino acids. Trimming stripped 6 bases from V and 3 bases from J, with 14 bases between. The CDR3: CASRVTGGEETQYF. CDR3 bases: TGTGCCAGCAGGGTGACAGGAGGGGAAGAGACCCAGTACTTC.

J is TRBJ1-1 and V is TRBV3-1 (or the pseudogene TRBV3-2); TRBD1 is a possible D gene (6 bases). Germline CDR1 and CDR2: LGHDT and YNNKEL (reference sequence). Deletions cut 5 bases from V and 2 bases from J, with 15 bases between. This CDR3 is 15 amino acids long. The chain's CDR3 is CASSAHRATNTEAFF. The CDR3 bases are TGTGCCAGCAGCGCCCACAGGGCTACTAACACTGAAGCTTTCTTT.

This chain links TRBV11-2 with TRBJ2-5, with unresolved D. This CDR3 is built from 18 residues. From germline, CDR1 is SGHAT and CDR2 FQNNGV. Trimming removed 1 base at V and 1 base at J, with 19 bases between. The CDR3 reads CASSLGTFRGALQETQYF. The CDR3 DNA is TGTGCCAGCAGCTTAGGTACGTTTCGCGGAGCGCTCCAAGAGACCCAGTACTTC.

This rearrangement joins TRBV11-3 to TRBJ1-1, with a weak D call TRBD1 (6 bases). Germline CDR1 SGHNT, CDR2 YENEEA. The ends were cut back, 5 bases at V and 5 bases at J, with 15 bases in the middle. The CDR3 has 14 residues. This chain's CDR3 is CASSEQGGMTEAFF. CDR3 DNA: TGTGCCAGCAGCGAGCAAGGGGGGATGACTGAAGCTTTCTTT.

The J gene is TRBJ1-1, the V gene TRBV7-2; D gene uncertain. The V gene's germline CDR1 is SGHTA and CDR2 FQGNSA. V lost 5 bases and J lost 1, with 8 bases in between. The CDR3 contains 13 residues. The CDR3 DNA reads as TGTGCCAGCAGCGAACCCTGGAACACTGAAGCTTTCTTT. Translating gives CASSEPWNTEAFF.

There are a few counts of this clone. This chain joins TRBV9 and TRBJ1-6; D remains unclear. CDR3 length: 12 amino acids. Trimming shortened V by 0 bases and J by 11 bases, and 6 bases separated the two germline ends. CDR1 and CDR2 from the germline V gene are SGDLS and YYNGEE. The DNA of the CDR3 is TGTGCCAGCAGCGTAGGGAGTGCACCCCTCCACTTT. Its translation: CASSVGSAPLHF.

The chain has TRBV7-7 and TRBJ2-5; D is unresolved. CDR3 size: 12 residues. Trimming stripped 5 bases from V and 9 bases from J, with 13 bases between. CDR1 and CDR2 (germline): SSHAT, FNYEAQ (reference sequence). This CDR3 reads CASSQVNSAQYF. The CDR3 coding sequence is TGTGCCAGCAGCCAAGTGAATTCCGCCCAGTACTTC.

The chain employs TRBV7-8 and TRBJ2-7; D is unresolved. V was pared by 5 bases and J by 2 bases, with 16 bases between. Germline-derived CDR1 and CDR2 are SGHVS and FQNEAQ. The CDR3 is made up of 15 amino acids. The CDR3 bases are TGTGCCAGCAGCCCGCAGAGAATTTCGGCCTACGAGCAGTACTTC. Its translation: CASSPQRISAYEQYF.

V usage is TRBV11-3 and J usage is TRBJ2-5; 8 nucleotides align to TRBD1. The CDR3 covers 16 residues. Trimming cost V 3 bases and J 4 bases; bases outside gene matches: 10. Per the germline V gene, CDR1 is SGHNT and CDR2 is YENEEA. This chain's CDR3 is CASSLGQVWGRETQYF. As DNA, the CDR3 is TGTGCCAGCAGCTTGGGACAGGTCTGGGGTCGAGAGACCCAGTACTTC. Full variable domain (outside the CDR3, taken from reference TRBV11-3 and TRBJ2-5): EAGVVQSPRYKIIEKKQPVAFWCNPISGHNTLYWYLQNLGQGPELLIRYENEEAVDDSQLPKDRFSAERLKGVDSTLKIQPAELGDSAVYLCASSLGQVWGRETQYFGPGTRLLVL.

Worth noting for this clone: Additional DNA sequences in this sample encode the identical CDR3. The chain is built from TRBV4-1 and TRBJ1-5; D is undetermined. Germline-derived CDR1 and CDR2 are MGHRA and YSYEKL. V was cut by 1 base and J by 6 bases, with 4 bases left in between. The CDR3 totals 12 residues. This CDR3 is CASSQVGQPQHF. The CDR3 nucleotides are TGCGCCAGCAGCCAAGTTGGTCAGCCCCAGCATTTT.

The chain employs TRBV27 and TRBJ2-3, with D hard to call. Germline V gene sequence: CDR1 MNHEY, CDR2 SMNVEV (reference sequence). The ends were cut back, 0 bases at V and 8 bases at J, with 6 bases in the middle. This CDR3 comprises 12 residues. CDR3 bases: TGTGCCAGCAGTTTATCGCGAGGTACGCAGTATTTT. It encodes CASSLSRGTQYF.

This clone was recorded only once. The chain couples TRBV14 to TRBJ2-3; TRBD1 matches at 7 bases. There are 16 residues in the CDR3. V shed 0 bases and J 2 bases; nucleotides not matched to a gene: 5. Germline-derived CDR1 and CDR2 are SGHDN and FVKESK. DNA of the CDR3: TGTGCCAGCAGCCAAGAGACAGGGCGTAACACAGATACGCAGTATTTT. Amino acids: CASSQETGRNTDTQYF.

The V gene is TRBV3-1 (or the pseudogene TRBV3-2), the J gene TRBJ1-1; the D is unclear. This CDR3 is 10 amino acids long. Germline V gene lookup returns CDR1 LGHDT and CDR2 YNNKEL (reference sequence). V lost 1 base and J lost 12, with 6 bases in between. The CDR3: CASSQGETFF. The CDR3 DNA reads TGTGCCAGCAGCCAAGGCGAAACTTTCTTT.